Included here is one T cell receptor beta chain sequence, with context. No antigen is known for it. The data were obtained in a study of shared clonotypes between healthy human individuals. Assay used: immunoSEQ multiplex PCR; TCRdb lists only in-frame clones, some missing. The sample lists over 2 million clones; approximately 90% were seen once. CDR1 is LNHNV and CDR2 is YYDKDF in the germline V gene (reference sequence). The CDR3 is 16 amino acids. With V trimmed by 5 bases and J by 4 bases, 10 bases remained unmatched. Points from the study as a whole: Non-shared clonotypes showed lower generation probabilities than clonotypes common to all four donors. Blood was the sole source, and tissue repertoires probably differ.

Sequenced sample: naive CD4+ T cells from PBMCs. Subset specified: CD45RA+ positively selected. This sequence originates from a man between 18 and 29 years old in good health. Some clones in this sample may be carry-over from other donors' samples. The V gene is TRBV15, the J gene TRBJ2-3; TRBD2 agrees at 9 bases. Here the CDR3 DNA reads TGTGCCACCAGCGACCGGCGGGGGGGTTTCGCAGATACGCAGTATTTT. Protein sequence: CATSDRRGGFADTQYF.